This TCR beta chain is from a study of control samples from healthy donors and cancer patients. Assay: immunoSEQ multiplex PCR; the TCRdb copy retains only in-frame clones and omits some. The table includes over 100,000 clones, approximately 88% detected once. About this clone: This same CDR3 is encoded by further DNA sequences in the sample.

From germline, CDR1 is SGHDN and CDR2 FVKESK. The germline V and J ends were trimmed by 3 bases and 1 base, with 6 bases remaining between them. The length of the CDR3 is 13 residues. This clonotype was sampled from a man in his forties in good health. Sequencing used blood. This chain uses TRBV14 with TRBJ1-1; the D is unclear. Here the CDR3 DNA reads TGTGCCAGCAGCCAGACGGCGAACACTGAAGCTTTCTTT. Its protein is CASSQTANTEAFF.